The source of this T cell receptor (beta chain) is a study of T cell repertoires in cytomegalovirus infection. On the study more broadly: Both a matching HLA type and CMV infection were indicated by public TCR beta signatures. Whole-study findings and limits: Dominating the ex vivo response were HLA-C-restricted CMV-specific TCR beta clonotypes. Frequencies of public TCR beta families were cumulated, and this identified carriers of CMV plus the relevant HLA.

About this clonotype: What it binds is unknown.

In TCRdb, the reads were re-called with MiXCR into one record per CDR3 protein. The sample lists a few hundred thousand distinct CDR3 sequences, roughly 13% occurring once. Germline assignment: CDR1 SGHRS and CDR2 YFSETQ. The CDR3 covers 14 residues. V shed 3 bases and J 3 bases; nucleotides not matched to a gene: 2. Sequenced sample: PBMCs. The chain recombines TRBV5-1 with TRBJ1-1; 10 nucleotides match TRBD1. This clonotype originated in a human donor in good health (CMV status not recorded). Some clones in this sample may be carry-over from other donors' samples. CDR3: CASSSGTGDTEAFF. The CDR3 nucleotides read TGCGCCAGCAGCTCCGGGACAGGGGACACTGAAGCTTTCTTT.